The entry below gives a single T cell receptor beta chain sequence along with its context. Its antigen is as yet unknown. Via MiXCR, TCRdb re-called the RT-PCR reads, giving one row per CDR3 protein. This table has approximately 490,000 distinct CDR3 sequences, 6% to 9% appearing once. The sample originates from a study of response to subunit inactivated influenza vaccine. Study-wide points: Authors suggested each seasonal flu vaccination may recruit only limited numbers of new T cells.

This TCR was sampled from a man aged 45-69 years who received an inactivated influenza vaccine. The specimen was PBMCs from blood, collected approximately 25 months after vaccination.

CDR3 coding DNA: TGTGCCAGCAGCCAAACAATGTGGGGGCCGAACACAGATACGCAGTATTTT. It is translated as CASSQTMWGPNTDTQYF. The chain links TRBV3-1 to TRBJ2-3, with TRBD1 as a possible D gene (6 bases). V gave up 2 bases and J gave up 2 bases, with 17 bases separating them. This CDR3 is 17 amino acids long. CDR1 and CDR2 (germline): LGHDT, YNNKEL (reference sequence).